This is a list of T cell receptor beta chains from one sample in a study of blood T cells in healthy people across ages. TCRdb passed the 5' RACE reads through MiXCR, listing each CDR3 protein once. This sample has 600,000 or so distinct CDR3 sequences, with roughly 31% found just once. The sequencing sample was made of blood. The receptors were gathered from a woman older than 75 in good health. CDR3s leave out the opening cysteine and the closing phenylalanine or tryptophan. The order of the fields is V gene, CDR3 protein.

TRBV7-9,ASSLAALADTQY
TRBV5-1,ASRPGQPYTDTQY
TRBV5-1,AGSLLGELF
TRBV30,AWRDPTLYEQY
TRBV5-1,ASSLGGTENSPLH
TRBV5-6,ASSLNRVGTIY
TRBV9,ASSVSGRDYNEQF
TRBV28,ASSLLWTGMNTEAF
TRBV3-1,ASSQGQGYGYT
TRBV20-1,SASPGGKPNYGYT
TRBV12-3/TRBV12-4,ASSLRGSRTDTQY
TRBV7-3,ASSQGVAGDTEAF
TRBV19,ASSNYRGGCT
TRBV20-1,SAADTRGFSGANVLT
TRBV7-2,ASRSRQGPYEQY
TRBV5-5,ASSLADGRQEAQY
TRBV20-1,SAERDSYNEQF
TRBV6-5,ASSYGLAADTQY
TRBV5-5,ASSTRGDVNTGELF
TRBV9,ASSPRGSGGPLEGYNEQF